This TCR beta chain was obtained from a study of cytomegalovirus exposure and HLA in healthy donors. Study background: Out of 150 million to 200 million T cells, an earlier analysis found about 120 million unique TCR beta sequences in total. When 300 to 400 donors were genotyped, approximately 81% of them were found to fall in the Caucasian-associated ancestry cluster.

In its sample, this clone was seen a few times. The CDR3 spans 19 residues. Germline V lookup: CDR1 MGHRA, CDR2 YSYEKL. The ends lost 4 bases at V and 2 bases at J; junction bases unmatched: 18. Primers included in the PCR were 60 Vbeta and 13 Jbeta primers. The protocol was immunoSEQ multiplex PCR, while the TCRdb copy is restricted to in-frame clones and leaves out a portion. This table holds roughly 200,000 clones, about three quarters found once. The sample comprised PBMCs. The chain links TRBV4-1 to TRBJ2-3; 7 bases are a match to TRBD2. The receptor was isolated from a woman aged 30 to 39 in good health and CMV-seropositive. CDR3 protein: CASSPRGSGRLTDTDTQYF. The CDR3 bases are TGCGCCAGCAGCCCCCGGGGTAGCGGGCGCCTGACGGACACAGATACGCAGTATTTT.